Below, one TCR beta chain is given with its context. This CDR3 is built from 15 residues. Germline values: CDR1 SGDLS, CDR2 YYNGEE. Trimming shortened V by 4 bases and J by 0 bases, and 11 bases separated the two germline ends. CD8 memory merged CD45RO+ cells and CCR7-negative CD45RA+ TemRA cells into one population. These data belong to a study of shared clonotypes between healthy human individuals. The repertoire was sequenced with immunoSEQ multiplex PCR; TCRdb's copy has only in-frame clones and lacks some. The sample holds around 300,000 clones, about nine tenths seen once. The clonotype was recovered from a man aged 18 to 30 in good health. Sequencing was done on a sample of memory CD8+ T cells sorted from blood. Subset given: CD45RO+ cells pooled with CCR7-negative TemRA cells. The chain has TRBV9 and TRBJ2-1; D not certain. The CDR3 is CASSRDGDSYNEQFF. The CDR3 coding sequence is TGTGCCAGCAGCCGTGACGGTGACTCCTACAATGAGCAGTTCTTC.